This T cell receptor (beta chain) was observed in a study of shared clonotypes between healthy human individuals (dated by TCRdb to 2018 to 2021). For the wider study: A few men and two women, aged 18 to 49 years, made up the cohort. To increase sequencing depth and limit assay-specific biases, different laboratories used diverse techniques to prepare libraries and sequence TCR repertoires. For each donor, CD4 naive and CD4 memory were each given three plates, CD8 naive was given two plates, and CD8 memory was given one plate. Each donor's leukapheresis produced roughly between roughly 0.85 and 9.5 billion PBMCs. To estimate repertoire size and how much clonotype sharing occurs between individuals, the study deeply sequenced the blood TCR repertoires of roughly 5 healthy adults. The full study reports these points: Sampling was limited to blood, and TCR repertoires in tissue likely differ from TCR repertoires in blood. Incomplete sequencing was indicated by rarefaction of sorted-subset datasets, despite the large sequencing depth. Sharing across several donors was observed for around 5% of naive CD4, 3.5% of naive CD8, roughly 2.3% of memory CD4, and about 0.4% of memory CD8 clonotypes. Higher generation probabilities were observed for clonotypes shared by all four sorted-subset donors than for non-shared clonotypes. Naive subsets generally had larger estimated clonotype richness than memory subsets did. The small number of donors limited the genetic and exposure-history diversity represented. Pairwise subsampling led to the expectation that sequencing depth would affect the degree of clonotype sharing among donors.

Using the deep immunoSEQ assay, multiplex PCR amplified TCR CDR3 regions from genomic DNA. Extracted genomic DNA from each cell subset was spread evenly across all wells of several immunoSEQ 96-well plates, with each plate serving as a replicate. For sorted subsets, approximately 0.2 ug of genomic DNA, equivalent to around 29,000 T cell genomes, went into each replicate PCR. Purified libraries were measured with a Qubit 3.0 fluorometer, size-checked on a Bioanalyzer 2100, and measured again with the KAPA Library Quantification kit. A separate single-read 150-cycle Illumina NextSeq 550 flow cell was used to sequence each immunoSEQ 96-well plate. The original methods were these. Because the immunoSEQ output included only junctional sequences and no quality scores, the filtering could not be the same as the filtering used for full-length reads. To assign V/J genes and CDR3, sequences were annotated using PyIR, a Python wrapper for IgBLAST v1.9, with IMGT germline references. Reads were filtered out if the reads had weak V/J assignments (E-value above 1e-6), no CDR3, stop codons, out-of-frame junctions, or ambiguous translated residues. A V3J clonotype was defined by an identical inferred V gene, J gene, and CDR3 amino acid sequence. The percentage overlap between two repertoires was calculated by dividing the number of shared unique clonotypes by the size of the smaller repertoire. Repertoire richness was assessed with RTK rarefaction, the Chao1 estimator, and Recon v2.1 estimates of unobserved clonotypes. OLGA was used to compute generation probabilities for all TCRbeta clonotypes that the gDNA method yielded from a handful of donors. TCRdb took this table from immuneACCESS and kept in-frame rearrangements with V and J called. Such tables lack part of the clones; where checked against another copy, unresolved V genes explain under half of the gap, and the rest is unexplained. V, J and clone size derive from that table, while D and trimming were established from the DNA sequence. This sample comprises 2,500,000 or so clones, around nine tenths of them detected only once. 0.11% to 0.15% of the sample comes from the top ten.

Donors were healthy HIV-negative adults with no recently reported acute infections or vaccinations. Every donor was a Caucasian adult residing in Nashville, Tennessee, USA. CD4+ T cells were enriched by magnetic negative selection, after which naive cells were positively selected on CD45RA and the negative fraction was taken as the memory subset. After blood collection by leukapheresis, PBMCs were isolated using Ficoll-Histopaque density gradient centrifugation and then cryopreserved in the vapor phase of liquid nitrogen. Purity and quantity of every magnetically sorted T cell population were checked by analytical flow cytometry. From each sorted fraction, genomic DNA was isolated and quantified by UV absorbance on a Nanodrop 2000c. A word on this clone: Its recognized antigen is unknown. Base-call qualities are not available, and no considerably larger clone is one nucleotide away.

From cysteine to phenylalanine, the CDR3 is 17 amino acids long. Of the read, only the CDR3 DNA is kept; its 51 bases are in frame from base 1. The germline V gene supplies CDR1 LGHNT and CDR2 FRNRAP. Germline trimming: 0 bases from V, 4 bases from J; junction bases outside gene matches: 5. What was sequenced was naive CD4+ T cells sorted from blood. The sample's cell subset or site label, in plain terms: CD45RA+ positively selected. Recombination joined TRBV12-5 with TRBJ2-1, with 11 bases aligning to TRBD2. This TCR came from a man aged 18 to 30 in good health. Here the CDR3 is given as CASGLVLTSGVYNEQFF. The base sequence is TGTGCTAGTGGTTTGGTACTGACTAGCGGGGTTTACAATGAGCAGTTCTTC.